Listed below are T cell receptor beta chains from one sample, sequenced in a study of blood T cell repertoires in COVID-19. Generated by immunoSEQ multiplex PCR, the TCRdb table keeps only in-frame clones and is missing some. The profile shows 200,000 to 300,000 clones, more than 80% of them singletons. Sequenced sample: PBMCs or T cells enriched from blood (not recorded which). The receptors stem from a man over 45 who had been exposed to COVID-19. Each CDR3 is given with its conserved first and last residue. A D gene is named only where the DNA matches it firmly. The size of a clone is reported for some rows only, either as once, few or many, or as a class for expanded clones.

D gene: TRBD1; CDR3 length: 17; clone size: NA; J gene: TRBJ1-3; V gene: TRBV7-9; CDR3 protein: CASTRTDRQGQRNTIYF; CDR3 DNA: TGTGCCAGCACCCGGACGGACCGACAGGGTCAGAGAAACACCATATATTTT
D gene: TRBD1; CDR3 length: 18; clone size: NA; J gene: TRBJ1-3; V gene: TRBV30; CDR3 protein: CAWSVMGQGVISGNTIYF; CDR3 DNA: TGTGCCTGGAGTGTAATGGGACAGGGGGTTATCTCTGGAAACACCATATATTTT
D gene: NA; CDR3 length: 14; clone size: NA; J gene: TRBJ2-7; V gene: TRBV11-2; CDR3 protein: CASSLSAGVKEQYF; CDR3 DNA: TGTGCCAGCAGCTTATCGGCAGGGGTAAAAGAACAGTACTTC
D gene: NA; CDR3 length: 19; clone size: NA; J gene: TRBJ1-4; V gene: TRBV21-1; CDR3 protein: CASSPHGTSRGTTNEKLFF; CDR3 DNA: TGTGCCAGCAGCCCTCATGGGACATCTCGCGGAACAACTAATGAAAAACTGTTTTTT
D gene: TRBD2; CDR3 length: 14; clone size: once; J gene: TRBJ2-1; V gene: TRBV4-1; CDR3 protein: CASKTGLADNEQFF; CDR3 DNA: TGCGCCAGTAAGACGGGACTAGCGGACAATGAGCAGTTCTTC
D gene: TRBD1; CDR3 length: 14; clone size: NA; J gene: TRBJ1-3; V gene: TRBV5-1; CDR3 protein: CASSPRDSGNTIYF; CDR3 DNA: TGCGCCAGCAGCCCCCGGGACAGCGGAAACACCATATATTTT
D gene: NA; CDR3 length: 14; clone size: NA; J gene: TRBJ1-3; V gene: TRBV14; CDR3 protein: CASSLLRAGNTIYF; CDR3 DNA: TGTGCCAGCAGCCTCTTACGGGCTGGAAACACCATATATTTT
D gene: TRBD1; CDR3 length: 15; clone size: NA; J gene: TRBJ1-2; V gene: TRBV6-5; CDR3 protein: CASSPDRGRLGGYTF; CDR3 DNA: TGTGCCAGCAGCCCAGACAGGGGGCGCCTAGGAGGCTACACCTTC
D gene: NA; CDR3 length: 14; clone size: NA; J gene: TRBJ1-1; V gene: TRBV27; CDR3 protein: CASSPRYLGTEAFF; CDR3 DNA: TGTGCCAGCAGTCCCCGCTACCTCGGGACTGAAGCTTTCTTT
D gene: NA; CDR3 length: 19; clone size: NA; J gene: TRBJ1-2; V gene: TRBV21-1; CDR3 protein: CASSTEGWDRTGEGYGYTF; CDR3 DNA: TGTGCCAGCAGCACCGAAGGTTGGGACCGGACAGGGGAGGGCTATGGCTACACCTTC
D gene: NA; CDR3 length: 13; clone size: NA; J gene: TRBJ1-2; V gene: TRBV2; CDR3 protein: CASSLQGGYGYTF; CDR3 DNA: TGTGCCAGCAGCCTACAGGGTGGCTATGGCTACACCTTC
D gene: TRBD2; CDR3 length: 15; clone size: NA; J gene: TRBJ2-7; V gene: TRBV16; CDR3 protein: CASSQHLAGGYEQYF; CDR3 DNA: TGTGCCAGCAGCCAACATCTAGCGGGGGGCTACGAGCAGTACTTC
D gene: NA; CDR3 length: 16; clone size: NA; J gene: TRBJ2-3; V gene: TRBV15; CDR3 protein: CATSRATGYSTDTQYF; CDR3 DNA: TGTGCCACCAGCAGAGCGACAGGCTATAGCACAGATACGCAGTATTTT
D gene: NA; CDR3 length: 14; clone size: NA; J gene: TRBJ1-6; V gene: TRBV28; CDR3 protein: CASRMGGANSPLHF; CDR3 DNA: TGTGCCAGCAGGATGGGGGGGGCCAATTCACCCCTCCACTTT
D gene: TRBD2; CDR3 length: 15; clone size: few; J gene: TRBJ2-1; V gene: TRBV2; CDR3 protein: CASRQGLAGPNEQFF; CDR3 DNA: TGTGCCAGCAGGCAGGGACTAGCGGGACCCAATGAGCAGTTCTTC
D gene: NA; CDR3 length: 13; clone size: NA; J gene: TRBJ2-2; V gene: TRBV2; CDR3 protein: CASSASRVGELFF; CDR3 DNA: TGTGCCAGCAGTGCTTCCAGGGTCGGGGAGCTGTTTTTT
D gene: NA; CDR3 length: 14; clone size: NA; J gene: TRBJ1-1; V gene: TRBV3-1/TRBV3-2; CDR3 protein: CASSQGDRLRGAFF; CDR3 DNA: TGTGCCAGCAGCCAAGGGGACCGTCTAAGGGGGGCTTTCTTT
D gene: NA; CDR3 length: 14; clone size: NA; J gene: TRBJ1-2; V gene: TRBV28; CDR3 protein: CASSLPGQSWGYTF; CDR3 DNA: TGTGCCAGCAGTCTACCGGGACAAAGTTGGGGCTACACCTTC
D gene: NA; CDR3 length: 15; clone size: few; J gene: TRBJ1-2; V gene: TRBV28; CDR3 protein: CASSLWSRGYYGYTF; CDR3 DNA: TGTGCCAGCAGTTTATGGAGTAGGGGGTACTATGGCTACACCTTC
D gene: NA; CDR3 length: 14; clone size: NA; J gene: TRBJ2-5; V gene: TRBV5-6; CDR3 protein: CASSWVLGLETQYF; CDR3 DNA: TGTGCCAGCAGCTGGGTACTAGGGCTGGAGACCCAGTACTTC
D gene: NA; CDR3 length: 15; clone size: NA; J gene: TRBJ1-1; V gene: TRBV5-1; CDR3 protein: CASAPQGQGISEAFF; CDR3 DNA: TGCGCCAGCGCACCTCAGGGGCAGGGGATCTCTGAAGCTTTCTTT
D gene: TRBD1; CDR3 length: 14; clone size: NA; J gene: TRBJ1-6; V gene: TRBV6-4; CDR3 protein: CASRRTGGDSPLHF; CDR3 DNA: TGTGCCAGCAGGAGGACAGGGGGGGATTCACCCCTCCACTTT